Listed below are T cell receptor beta chains from one sample, sequenced in a study of blood T cell repertoires in COVID-19. Libraries were prepared by immunoSEQ multiplex PCR; TCRdb keeps only in-frame clonotypes and omits some of them. The sample holds under 200,000 clones, 84% seen once. The material sequenced was PBMCs or T cells enriched from blood (not recorded which). The receptors were gathered from a man aged 50-59 years who had recovered from COVID-19. The CDR3 runs from the conserved cysteine through the conserved F or W. The order of the fields is V gene, CDR3 length, clone size, D gene, J gene, CDR3 protein, CDR3 DNA. A D gene is named only where the DNA matches it firmly. Size is omitted from some rows. Given values are once, few, many or a class for expanded clones.

V: TRBV29-1; length: 13; size: -; D: TRBD1; J: TRBJ1-1; CDR3: CSVEEPRGTEAFF; DNA: TGCAGCGTTGAAGAGCCCAGGGGGACTGAAGCTTTCTTT
V: TRBV5-1; length: 17; size: few; D: TRBD1; J: TRBJ1-2; CDR3: CASSPGTGKAFNYGYTF; DNA: TGCGCCAGCAGCCCGGGGACAGGGAAAGCCTTTAACTATGGCTACACCTTC
V: TRBV11-3; length: 17; size: -; D: -; J: TRBJ1-1; CDR3: CASTPRPGGHSNTEAFF; DNA: TGTGCCAGCACCCCGCGACCGGGGGGACATTCGAACACTGAAGCTTTCTTT
V: TRBV24-1; length: 17; size: -; D: TRBD1; J: TRBJ2-3; CDR3: CATSDATGQGGTDTQYF; DNA: TGTGCCACCAGTGACGCCACTGGACAGGGCGGGACAGATACGCAGTATTTT
V: TRBV12-3/TRBV12-4; length: 13; size: -; D: -; J: TRBJ2-2; CDR3: CASGQQLTGELFF; DNA: TGTGCCAGTGGACAGCAGTTGACCGGGGAGCTGTTTTTT
V: TRBV6-6; length: 14; size: -; D: TRBD1; J: TRBJ1-2; CDR3: CASSGQGVRYGYTF; DNA: TGTGCCAGCAGTGGACAGGGGGTCCGCTATGGCTACACCTTC
V: TRBV29-1; length: 14; size: once; D: -; J: TRBJ2-7; CDR3: CSVVTTVSSYEQYF; DNA: TGCAGCGTTGTCACGACAGTCAGCTCCTACGAGCAGTACTTC
V: TRBV2; length: 18; size: -; D: -; J: TRBJ2-3; CDR3: CASSQQQVSRGLTDTQYF; DNA: TGTGCCAGCAGTCAACAACAGGTCTCGCGGGGGCTCACAGATACGCAGTATTTT
V: TRBV6-5; length: 15; size: -; D: TRBD1; J: TRBJ2-3; CDR3: CASSYLQGNGATQYF; DNA: TGTGCCAGCAGTTACTTACAGGGGAATGGGGCTACGCAGTATTTT
V: TRBV6-2/TRBV6-3; length: 13; size: once; D: -; J: TRBJ2-7; CDR3: CASSPGTFYEQYF; DNA: TGTGCCAGCAGCCCCGGGACATTCTACGAGCAGTACTTC
V: TRBV2; length: 13; size: -; D: -; J: TRBJ1-5; CDR3: CASRTEDNQPQHF; DNA: TGTGCCAGTCGGACAGAAGACAATCAGCCCCAGCATTTT
V: TRBV7-7; length: 14; size: -; D: TRBD1; J: TRBJ2-5; CDR3: CASSSDRGQETQYF; DNA: TGTGCCAGCAGTTCAGACAGGGGCCAAGAGACCCAGTACTTC
V: TRBV6-5; length: 15; size: -; D: -; J: TRBJ1-2; CDR3: CASRPEGHPNYGYTF; DNA: TGTGCCAGCAGGCCAGAGGGACACCCTAACTATGGCTACACCTTC
V: TRBV5-1; length: 15; size: -; D: -; J: TRBJ1-2; CDR3: CASSLGQITNYGYTF; DNA: TGCGCCAGCAGCTTGGGGCAGATCACTAACTATGGCTACACCTTC
V: TRBV11-2; length: 16; size: -; D: -; J: TRBJ2-1; CDR3: CASSLVRGDSYNEQFF; DNA: TGTGCCAGCAGCTTAGTCAGGGGAGACTCCTACAATGAGCAGTTCTTC
V: TRBV11-3; length: 18; size: -; D: TRBD1; J: TRBJ2-7; CDR3: CASSLKAAGTGLAYEQYF; DNA: TGTGCCAGCAGCTTAAAAGCAGCGGGGACAGGGTTAGCCTACGAGCAGTACTTC
V: TRBV5-1; length: 17; size: -; D: TRBD2; J: TRBJ2-1; CDR3: CARSSGLAGGPSNEQFF; DNA: TGCGCCCGCAGCTCGGGACTCGCGGGGGGGCCTAGTAATGAGCAGTTCTTC
V: TRBV6-4; length: 16; size: -; D: -; J: TRBJ1-4; CDR3: CASKRTAGSTNEKLFF; DNA: TGTGCCAGCAAACGGACGGCGGGCTCAACTAATGAAAAACTGTTTTTT
V: TRBV7-2; length: 13; size: -; D: -; J: TRBJ2-7; CDR3: CASSLASSYEQYF; DNA: TGTGCCAGCAGCTTAGCATCTAGCTACGAGCAGTACTTC
V: TRBV11-1; length: 15; size: few; D: -; J: TRBJ2-3; CDR3: CASSFRRLKTDTQYF; DNA: TGTGCCAGCAGCTTTCGCAGGCTTAAAACAGATACGCAGTATTTT
V: TRBV20-1; length: 16; size: -; D: TRBD1; J: TRBJ1-6; CDR3: CSASPRTGRGNSPLHF; DNA: TGCAGTGCTAGTCCCCGGACAGGGAGGGGTAATTCACCCCTCCACTTT